These 18 T cell receptor beta chains came from one sample sequenced in a study of T cell responses to AZD1222 COVID-19 vaccine. Some clones are missing from TCRdb's copy, which holds only in-frame ones; the method was immunoSEQ multiplex PCR. The sample has about 140,000 clones, about 92% seen once. This sample comprised peripheral blood, obtained after recovery from COVID-19. These TCRs come from an adult who had recovered from COVID-19.

The rearrangement joins TRBV10-3 to TRBJ1-1; 10 bases map to TRBD1. This CDR3 is 13 amino acids long. CDR1 and CDR2 from the germline V gene are ENHRY and SYGVKD. The V and J ends lost 4 bases and 5 bases, in that order; junction bases with no gene match: 1. This chain's CDR3 is CAISGGQGTEAFF. CDR3 DNA sequence: TGTGCCATCAGTGGGGGACAGGGGACTGAAGCTTTCTTT.

The chain carries TRBV7-9 and TRBJ1-2, with 11 bases matching TRBD1. The V gene's germline CDR1 is SEHNR and CDR2 FQNEAQ (reference sequence). The CDR3 has 15 residues. V trimming: 2 bases; J trimming: 4 bases; junction bases outside the gene matches: 3. The CDR3 bases are TGTGCCAGCAGCTTATCCGGGACAGGGGGCTATGGCTACACCTTC. It translates to CASSLSGTGGYGYTF.

V and J are TRBV4-2 and TRBJ1-4; the match to TRBD1 covers 9 bases. Germline V gene data show CDR1 as LGHNA and CDR2 as YNFKEQ. The CDR3 covers 17 residues. Germline trimming cut 0 bases from V and 7 bases from J; bases unmatched to any gene: 9. CDR3: CASSQDPAGQGAEKLFF. In nucleotides, the CDR3 is TGTGCCAGCAGCCAAGACCCTGCGGGACAGGGAGCTGAAAAACTGTTTTTT.

The chain employs TRBV5-1 and TRBJ2-1; no firm D call. Germline CDR1 SGHRS, CDR2 YFSETQ. Deletions cut 0 bases from V and 6 bases from J, with 13 bases between. There are 15 residues in the CDR3. As DNA, the CDR3 is TGCGCCAGCAGCTTGGGCATAGGGCGGACCAATGAGCAGTTCTTC. Protein product: CASSLGIGRTNEQFF.

The V call is TRBV2, the J call TRBJ1-2; TRBD1 matches at 8 bases. The germline CDR1 and CDR2 sequences are SNHLY and FYNNEI. The CDR3 loop spans 15 amino acids. V dropped 6 bases and J dropped 5; count of bases not matched to a gene: 11. The CDR3: CASRPGQGSGYGYTF. DNA of the CDR3: TGTGCCAGCAGGCCCGGACAGGGCTCAGGGTATGGCTACACCTTC. The full variable domain, in which reference TRBV2 and TRBJ1-2 provide the parts outside the CDR3, is EPEVTQTPSHQVTQMGQEVILRCVPISNHLYFYWYRQILGQKVEFLVSFYNNEISEKSEIFDDQFSVERPDGSNFTLKIRSTKLEDSAMYFCASRPGQGSGYGYTFGSGTRLTVV.

V gene TRBV5-1 combines with J gene TRBJ2-3, with D possibly matching TRBD1 (6 bases). CDR3 length equals 15 residues. V was trimmed by 0 bases and J by 0 bases, leaving 8 bases between them. Germline assignment: CDR1 SGHRS and CDR2 YFSETQ. CDR3 sequence (DNA): TGCGCCAGCAGCTTGGCAGGGGCGAGCACAGATACGCAGTATTTT. It yields the protein CASSLAGASTDTQYF.

The CDR3 sequence is CASSQPLAAAYEQYF. The CDR3 DNA is TGCGCCAGCAGCCAACCACTAGCGGCAGCCTACGAGCAGTACTTC. The chain couples TRBV4-1 to TRBJ2-7, with 8 positions matching TRBD2. CDR1 is MGHRA, CDR2 YSYEKL, per germline. The length of the CDR3 is 15 residues. V dropped 2 bases and J dropped 2; count of bases not matched to a gene: 5.

This chain connects TRBV5-1 to TRBJ1-3, with D possibly being TRBD1 (6 bases). The CDR3 is made up of 16 amino acids. The germline V gene encodes CDR1 SGHRS and CDR2 YFSETQ. V shed 4 bases and J shed 0 bases, with 14 bases lying between them. The CDR3 DNA sequence: TGCGCCAGCAGCCAGCAGGGGAAGGGCTCTGGAAACACCATATATTTT. This translates into CASSQQGKGSGNTIYF.

J is TRBJ2-2 and V is TRBV6-5, with 7 bases matching TRBD1. This CDR3 is 15 amino acids long. Germline V gene data show CDR1 as MNHEY and CDR2 as SVGAGI. The junction had 7 bases not matched to a gene; V was cut back by 5 bases and J by 4 bases. CDR3 nucleotide sequence: TGTGCCAGCAGTAGAGACAGGGTCGGCACCGGGGAGCTGTTTTTT. It is translated as CASSRDRVGTGELFF.

This clone appeared once. This chain connects TRBV11-3 to TRBJ2-2; D is ambiguous. Germline CDR1 SGHNT, CDR2 YENEEA. Trimming stripped 1 base from V and 0 bases from J, with 6 bases between. CDR3 size: 15 residues. As DNA, the CDR3 is TGTGCCAGCAGCTTAGTTCCGTCGAACACCGGGGAGCTGTTTTTT. Translation gives CASSLVPSNTGELFF.

V and J are TRBV5-1 and TRBJ2-3; 7 positions agree with TRBD1. The ends lost 4 bases at V and 1 base at J; junction bases unmatched: 9. The CDR3 contains 16 residues. Germline CDR1 and CDR2: SGHRS and YFSETQ. The CDR3 loop is CASSHGTDGRTDTQYF. CDR3 DNA: TGCGCCAGCAGCCATGGGACAGACGGACGCACAGATACGCAGTATTTT. Based on the CDR3 plus reference TRBV5-1 and TRBJ2-3, the full variable domain is KAGVTQTPRYLIKTRGQQVTLSCSPISGHRSVSWYQQTPGQGLQFLFEYFSETQRNKGNFPGRFSGRQFSNSRSEMNVSTLELGDSALYLCASSHGTDGRTDTQYFGPGTRLTVL.

The chain combines TRBV10-2 with TRBJ1-2, with TRBD1 identical over 8 bases. V lost 8 bases and J lost 2; bases outside the gene matches: 13. There are 16 residues in the CDR3. Germline CDR1 WSHSY, CDR2 SAAADI. The CDR3: CASGGGLGQENYGYTF. The CDR3 DNA is TGCGCCAGCGGGGGGGGTTTGGGACAGGAAAACTATGGCTACACCTTC.

The V call is TRBV5-5, the J call TRBJ1-6, with D perhaps TRBD1 (5 bases). Germline V CDR1 and CDR2: SGHKS, YYEKEE (reference sequence). This CDR3 comprises 15 residues. Deletions cut 5 bases from V and 3 bases from J, with 12 bases between. The CDR3, as DNA: TGTGCCAGCAGGGCAGGGATCGACTATAATTCACCCCTCCACTTT. Translating it yields CASRAGIDYNSPLHF.

The table lists this clone with a few counts. The J gene is TRBJ2-1, the V gene TRBV6-1; 9 bases fit TRBD1. CDR1 and CDR2 (germline): MNHNS, SASEGT. The CDR3 has 15 residues. The V segment lost 2 bases and the J segment 8 bases; nucleotides outside the gene matches: 7. CDR3 sequence: CASSEFRQGDDEQFF. The CDR3 nucleotides are TGTGCCAGCAGTGAATTCCGACAGGGGGATGATGAGCAGTTCTTC.

V usage is TRBV7-9 and J usage is TRBJ2-3; D may correspond to TRBD1 or TRBD2 (6 bases each). The CDR3 loop spans 18 amino acids. The V gene's germline CDR1 is SEHNR and CDR2 FQNEAQ (reference sequence). The V gene lost 5 bases and the J gene lost 5 bases, with 26 bases spanning the gap. The CDR3 nucleotides read TGTGCCAGCAGCGGGGGGTCAGCTAAAGTTCAAGGGGGAGATACGCAGTATTTT. It specifies CASSGGSAKVQGGDTQYF.

The chain carries TRBV28 and TRBJ2-6; no reliable D call. The germline V gene encodes CDR1 MDHEN and CDR2 SYDVKM. The CDR3 has 15 residues. Trimming cost V 6 bases and J 1 base, with 10 bases left between them. Here the CDR3 reads CASSPPLSGANVLTF. In nucleotides, the CDR3 is TGTGCCAGCAGCCCCCCTTTGTCTGGGGCCAACGTCCTGACTTTC.

The rearrangement links TRBV6-5 to TRBJ1-1; D not resolved. The CDR3 consists of 13 residues. From germline, CDR1 is MNHEY and CDR2 SVGAGI. Between the trimmed V and J ends, which lost 7 bases and 11 bases, there was a span of 20 bases. CDR3 region: CASTPNVGEGAFF. The DNA for the CDR3 is TGTGCCAGCACCCCCAACGTCGGGGAGGGCGCTTTCTTT.

V and J are TRBV27 and TRBJ2-7, with TRBD1 identical over 11 bases. CDR3 length: 14 residues. Looked up from germline, CDR1 is MNHEY and CDR2 is SMNVEV (reference sequence). V lost 4 bases and J lost 5; bases outside the gene matches: 4. CDR3: CASSSWTGGHEQYF. The CDR3 DNA reads TGTGCCAGCAGTTCATGGACAGGGGGCCACGAGCAGTACTTC.